The entry that follows covers one T cell receptor beta chain sequence. As yet, its antigen is unknown. TCRdb derives one entry per CDR3 protein from the 5' RACE reads, leaving out DNA. This table holds fewer than 200,000 distinct CDR3 sequences. CDR1 and CDR2 (germline): KGHSH, LQKENI. There are 13 residues in the CDR3. The record originates from a study of monozygotic twins with inflammatory bowel disease. Findings and limits, study-wide: Distinguishing T cell subtypes was not possible.

The chain couples TRBV18 to TRBJ2-7; the TCRdb D gene call, TRBD1, has no DNA to confirm it. The sequencing sample was made of blood. The receptor was derived from a human donor with ulcerative colitis or Crohn's disease, or a healthy co-twin of an affected twin (not recorded which). CDR3 sequence: CASSPGQGFEQYF.